This T cell receptor (beta chain) was identified in a study of Ad26.COV2.S vaccination and SARS-CoV-2 variants. Overall study: Administration of Ad26.COV2.S was intramuscular, either once or twice 56 days apart.

Treatment defined: 15 to 20 received Ad26.COV2.S at low or high dose, single or two shots; 5 received placebo; per-sample allocation not given. Following the first vaccine or placebo injection, samples were taken on day 63. This person who donated was an adult of 18-55 years in Boston. Its platform was an Ad26 vector, and its expressed antigen was Wuhan-strain SARS-CoV-2 spike. Germline V gene data show CDR1 as SGHTA and CDR2 as FQGNSA. The ends were cut back, 5 bases at V and 0 bases at J, with 8 bases in the middle. The CDR3 is 15 residues long. Method: immunoSEQ multiplex PCR; TCRdb's copy keeps in-frame clones and lacks some. The sample yields about 410,000 clones, roughly nine tenths seen once.

The sequence was collected from a person between 18 and 60 years old who received the Ad26.COV2.S COVID-19 vaccine or a placebo. Sequencing used peripheral blood, obtained in a trial of Ad26.COV2.S vaccine versus placebo. V usage is TRBV7-2 and J usage is TRBJ2-6; D uncertain. The CDR3 sequence is CASSTYTSGANVLTF. CDR3 nucleotides: TGTGCCAGCAGCACGTACACCTCTGGGGCCAACGTCCTGACTTTC.